One and the same sample provided the 15 T cell receptor beta chains below, sequenced in a study of blood T cell repertoires in COVID-19. Using immunoSEQ multiplex PCR, the repertoire was profiled, and TCRdb retains in-frame clones only, with some absent. The sample holds about 340,000 clones, 91% seen once. Sequenced material: peripheral blood. The receptors shown here come from a woman aged 18-30 years who had recovered from COVID-19.

The chain recombines TRBV9 with TRBJ2-7, with 7 bases lining up with TRBD2. There are 14 residues in the CDR3. J lost 3 bases, V lost 4 bases, and 7 bases had no gene match. Germline V gives CDR1 SGDLS, CDR2 YYNGEE. CDR3 DNA sequence: TGTGCCAGCAGCCCCTCGACTAGCCTCTACGAGCAGTACGTC. It is translated as CASSPSTSLYEQYV.

V gene TRBV3-1 (or the pseudogene TRBV3-2) combines with J gene TRBJ2-1, with D maybe TRBD2 (7 bases). Trimming shortened V by 4 bases and J by 9 bases, and 16 bases separated the two germline ends. Germline CDR1 reads LGHDT; CDR2 reads YNNKEL (reference sequence). CDR3 length: 14 amino acids. The CDR3 DNA is TGTGCCAGCAGCCGCGGGGGCCTGACCAGTGAGCAGTTCTTC. This translates into CASSRGGLTSEQFF.

The chain carries TRBV24-1 and TRBJ1-3, with D possibly matching TRBD1 (5 bases). The CDR3 is 14 residues long. V was shortened by 6 bases and J by 1 base, with 9 bases between the two germline ends. CDR1 and CDR2 from the germline V gene are KGHDR and SFDVKD. For the CDR3, the DNA is TGTGCCACCAGTCCCGGGGGTTCTGGAAACACCATATATTTT. Its translation: CATSPGGSGNTIYF.

The chain has TRBV5-6 and TRBJ1-1; TRBD1 is a possible D gene (5 bases). This CDR3 contains 15 residues. V shed 0 bases and J shed 5 bases, with 14 bases lying between them. Germline V lookup: CDR1 SGHDT, CDR2 YYEEEE. The CDR3 reads CASSLANLGGTEAFF. The DNA for the CDR3 is TGTGCCAGCAGCTTGGCCAACCTGGGGGGAACTGAAGCTTTCTTT.

Comments on this clone: Other DNA variants within this sample encode the same CDR3. The J gene is TRBJ1-1, the V gene TRBV5-1; a weak D match, TRBD1 (5 bases). CDR1 SGHRS and CDR2 YFSETQ come from the germline V gene. The CDR3 extends over 13 amino acids. The V end lost 2 bases, the J end lost 4 bases, and 9 bases lay between the germline ends. DNA of the CDR3: TGCGCCAGCAGCTTAAGGGGAGGCACTGAAGCTTTCTTT. Its translation: CASSLRGGTEAFF.

This chain connects TRBV12-3 or TRBV12-4 to TRBJ1-4; D may be TRBD1 (5 bases). The CDR3 is made up of 13 amino acids. The V end lost 6 bases, the J end lost 8 bases, and 13 bases lay between the germline ends. CDR3 loop: CASRTAGYEKLFF. In DNA, the CDR3 is TGTGCCAGCAGAACCGCAGGGTACGAAAAACTGTTTTTT.

The chain joins TRBV4-3 to TRBJ1-1; a possible D gene is TRBD1 (5 bases). Trimming stripped 3 bases from V and 4 bases from J, with 12 bases between. The V gene's germline CDR1 is LGHNA and CDR2 YSLEER. This CDR3 comprises 14 residues. The CDR3 spells CASSQGGSITEAFF. The DNA for the CDR3 is TGCGCCAGCAGCCAGGGGGGGAGTATCACTGAAGCTTTCTTT.

The chain carries TRBV27 and TRBJ2-3, with a possible D match to TRBD1 (5 bases). The germline gives CDR1 MNHEY, CDR2 SMNVEV (reference sequence). The V gene lost 5 bases and the J gene lost 2 bases, with 17 bases spanning the gap. The CDR3 covers 16 residues. CDR3 DNA: TGTGCCAGCAGTCGAACCGGAGACAGCCACACAGATACGCAGTATTTT. Translation: CASSRTGDSHTDTQYF.

This sequence joins TRBV29-1 and TRBJ1-4, with a possible D match to TRBD1 (5 bases). The length of the CDR3 is 13 residues. CDR1 is SQVTM, CDR2 ANQGSEA, per germline. The V end lost 6 bases, the J end lost 3 bases, and 11 bases lay between the germline ends. The CDR3 coding sequence is TGCAGCGTCCGGGGGTCACCTAATGAAAAACTGTTTTTT. Encoded protein: CSVRGSPNEKLFF.

The chain recombines TRBV7-8 with TRBJ2-3, with D perhaps TRBD2 (5 bases). The CDR3 length is 14 residues. V was cut by 2 bases and J by 2 bases, with 8 bases left in between. Germline V gives CDR1 SGHVS, CDR2 FQNEAQ. Here the CDR3 DNA reads TGTGCCAGCAGCTTATTGAGGGACACAGATACGCAGTATTTT. Translation: CASSLLRDTDTQYF.

Here the CDR3 DNA reads TGTGCCAGCAGTCCGCGCCTCGCTTACAATGAGCAGTTCTTC. Amino acid sequence: CASSPRLAYNEQFF. The chain combines TRBV27 with TRBJ2-1; D call uncertain. This CDR3 has 14 residues. V was pared by 5 bases and J by 4 bases, with 12 bases between. The germline CDR1 and CDR2 sequences are MNHEY and SMNVEV (reference sequence).

The chain couples TRBV5-1 to TRBJ1-1; D gene unclear. In germline, CDR1 is SGHRS, CDR2 YFSETQ. The CDR3 covers 15 residues. V gave up 2 bases and J gave up 0 bases, with 11 bases separating them. The CDR3 is CASSLLTPMNTEAFF. The CDR3 DNA is TGCGCCAGCAGCTTATTGACACCCATGAACACTGAAGCTTTCTTT.

V and J are TRBV3-1 (or the pseudogene TRBV3-2) and TRBJ1-4; 9 positions match TRBD1. The J segment lost 8 bases and the V segment lost 0 bases, leaving 7 bases of the junction unmatched. Germline lookup yields CDR1 LGHDT and CDR2 YNNKEL (reference sequence). The CDR3 spans 16 residues. This CDR3 reads CASSQEGTGSKEKLFF. In DNA, the CDR3 is TGTGCCAGCAGCCAAGAAGGGACAGGGTCGAAGGAAAAACTGTTTTTT.

The rearrangement joins TRBV4-3 to TRBJ1-6, with TRBD1 matching 8 bases. After removal of 0 bases from V and 7 bases from J, the junction contained 11 bases not matched to a gene. This CDR3 has 18 amino acids. CDR1 and CDR2 (germline): LGHNA, YSLEER. The CDR3 sequence is CASSQDPPRGRINSPLHF. CDR3 coding DNA: TGCGCCAGCAGCCAAGATCCCCCCAGGGGGCGAATAAATTCACCCCTCCACTTT.

The V call is TRBV7-9, the J call TRBJ1-2; no definite D call. This CDR3 contains 13 residues. Germline assignment: CDR1 SEHNR and CDR2 FQNEAQ (reference sequence). Trimming stripped 0 bases from V and 1 base from J, with 3 bases between. DNA of the CDR3: TGTGCCAGCAGCTTAGCGTATAACTATGGCTACACCTTC. Its translation: CASSLAYNYGYTF. The full variable domain, completed using reference TRBV7-9 and TRBJ1-2, is DTGVSQNPRHKITKRGQNVTFRCDPISEHNRLYWYRQTLGQGPEFLTYFQNEAQLEKSRLLSDRFSAERPKGSFSTLEIQRTEQGDSAMYLCASSLAYNYGYTFGSGTRLTVV.